What follows is one T cell receptor (beta chain) and its context. What it binds is not known. TCR beta cDNA came from approximately 490 ng total RNA, primed with a constant-region primer. Generation of the TCR beta libraries relied on three nested multiplex PCR rounds using slightly modified ARM-PCR. TRBV1-TRBV30 forward primers paired with a C-beta reverse primer were used in the first two PCR rounds, which ran approximately 10 cycles each. TCRdb independently ran MiXCR on the multiplex PCR reads; one entry per CDR3 protein. This table has 300,000 to 350,000 distinct CDR3 sequences, around three fifths appearing once. This specimen belongs to a study of tumor-infiltrating lymphocytes in primary liver carcinoma. Overall study findings and caveats: Top-250-clone fractions were significantly higher in tumors than in blood (p = 0.039).

Extraction also yielded germline DNA, while blood RNA was obtained from unsorted whole blood. The germline CDR1 and CDR2 sequences are PRHDT and FYEKMQ (reference sequence). The ends were cut back, 2 bases at V and 0 bases at J, with 14 bases in the middle. The CDR3 totals 17 residues. What was sequenced was peripheral blood. The sequence was collected from a man in his forties with primary liver carcinoma and hepatitis B virus infection. The rearrangement links TRBV13 to TRBJ1-3; a weak D match, TRBD1 (5 bases). This chain's CDR3 is CASSLRMGRSSGNTIYF. As DNA, the CDR3 is TGTGCCAGCAGCTTAAGGATGGGACGCAGCTCTGGAAACACCATATATTTT.